The entry that follows covers one T cell receptor beta chain sequence. Its antigen remains unidentified. TCRdb's table, derived via immunoSEQ multiplex PCR, lists solely in-frame clones and lacks some. Among about 83,000 clones listed, about 91% were seen once. The data belong to a study of a mutant IDH1 vaccine in newly diagnosed glioma. Across the whole study: Patients arrived already treated with radiotherapy, temozolomide, or both, most having had both.

Study observations and caveats: Pseudoprogression appears to have had no connection to changes in top peripheral T cell clonotypes.

The sample's time point: week 5, during vaccination. In every dose of vaccine, 300 ug of mutant IDH1 20-mer peptide was given alongside topical imiquimod. This material consisted of PBMCs, taken from a glioma patient whose treatment included an IDH1 peptide vaccine. This receptor was obtained from a woman in her forties or fifties with glioma.

The CDR3 DNA reads TGTGCCAGCACCGACAGGGGAATGAACACTGAAGCTTTCTTT. As protein: CASTDRGMNTEAFF. This chain connects TRBV28 to TRBJ1-1; 8 bases agree with TRBD1. V lost 7 bases to trimming and J lost 0 bases; unmatched junction nucleotides: 4. In germline, CDR1 is MDHEN, CDR2 SYDVKM. This CDR3 has 14 residues.